A selection of T cell receptor beta chains follows, all from one sample in a study of blood T cell repertoires in COVID-19. The repertoire was sequenced with immunoSEQ multiplex PCR; TCRdb's copy has only in-frame clones and lacks some. Of approximately 360,000 clones listed, around four fifths are singletons. Sequencing was done on a sample of PBMCs or T cells enriched from blood (not recorded which). The source of these receptors is a woman between 50 and 59 years old who had recovered from COVID-19. The CDR3 runs from the conserved cysteine through the conserved F or W. A D gene is named only where the DNA matches it firmly. The size field is filled for only some rows; it gives once, few, many or a size class.

d_gene	v_gene	abundance	j_gene	CDR3aa	CDR3nt
.	TRBV27	.	TRBJ1-2	CASSPSVLKNPGYTF	TGTGCCAGCAGCCCGTCGGTCTTGAAAAACCCTGGCTACACCTTC
.	TRBV15	few	TRBJ1-1	CATSGLGMTQGFSKAFF	TGTGCCACCAGCGGATTGGGGATGACACAGGGATTTTCCAAAGCTTTCTTT
.	TRBV19	.	TRBJ1-4	CASSMSVDNPPEKLFF	TGTGCCAGTAGTATGAGTGTGGACAACCCCCCCGAAAAACTGTTTTTT
.	TRBV9	.	TRBJ1-6	CASSVSGQNSPLHF	TGTGCCAGCAGCGTTTCTGGACAGAATTCACCCCTCCACTTT
TRBD2	TRBV10-3	.	TRBJ2-3	CAINARGGPSDTQYF	TGTGCCATCAATGCGCGGGGAGGGCCCTCAGATACGCAGTATTTT
TRBD1	TRBV11-3	.	TRBJ2-7	CASSLDATGGIGYEQYF	TGTGCCAGCAGCTTAGACGCGACAGGGGGTATCGGCTACGAGCAGTACTTC
.	TRBV19	.	TRBJ2-1	CASSSTPISGSGNEQFF	TGTGCCAGTAGTTCAACCCCAATCTCCGGGTCTGGCAATGAGCAGTTCTTC
TRBD2	TRBV4-3	.	TRBJ2-7	CASSQGPPPSGVSYEQYF	TGCGCCAGCAGCCAAGGCCCCCCCCCTAGCGGGGTCTCCTACGAGCAGTACTTC
TRBD2	TRBV7-2	.	TRBJ2-3	CASSSTAGGRTDTQYF	TGTGCCAGCAGTTCAACCGCGGGGGGGCGAACAGATACGCAGTATTTT
TRBD1	TRBV7-9	.	TRBJ1-6	CASPRQGQLNSPLHF	TGTGCCAGCCCGCGACAGGGGCAACTTAATTCACCCCTCCACTTT
TRBD1	TRBV27	.	TRBJ1-6	CASSFGWDRRLSPLHF	TGTGCCAGCAGTTTTGGGTGGGACAGGCGTCTCTCACCCCTCCACTTT
TRBD2	TRBV3-1/TRBV3-2	few	TRBJ2-7	CASSPSGNNEQYF	TGTGCCAGCAGCCCGAGCGGGAATAACGAGCAGTACTTC
.	TRBV21-1	.	TRBJ2-5	CASSNQRGARSPQETQYF	TGTGCCAGCAGCAACCAGCGGGGGGCCCGTTCCCCTCAAGAGACCCAGTACTTC
TRBD1	TRBV4-1	few	TRBJ2-7	CASSPTPGQNYEQYF	TGCGCCAGCAGCCCGACCCCGGGACAGAATTACGAGCAGTACTTC
TRBD1	TRBV12-3/TRBV12-4	.	TRBJ1-1	CASSTGGTEAFF	TGTGCCAGCAGTACAGGGGGCACTGAAGCTTTCTTT
.	TRBV3-1/TRBV3-2	.	TRBJ1-4	CASSQGRKGQTNEKLFF	TGTGCCAGCAGCCAAGGACGCAAGGGGCAAACTAATGAAAAACTGTTTTTT
TRBD1	TRBV29-1	.	TRBJ1-2	CSGWTGYGYTF	TGCAGCGGATGGACAGGCTATGGCTACACCTTC
.	TRBV18	.	TRBJ1-2	CASSSGQALWGYTF	TGTGCCAGCTCGAGTGGGCAAGCTCTTTGGGGCTACACCTTC
.	TRBV7-2	.	TRBJ1-2	CASSSGTGANYGYTF	TGTGCCAGCAGCTCAGGGACGGGGGCTAACTATGGCTACACCTTC
TRBD1	TRBV11-2	.	TRBJ2-6	CASSLEVGDRGFAGANVLTF	TGTGCCAGCAGCTTAGAGGTGGGGGACAGGGGTTTCGCTGGGGCCAACGTCCTGACTTTC
.	TRBV19	.	TRBJ1-5	CASSLGAGEPQHF	TGTGCCAGTAGTTTAGGGGCAGGTGAGCCCCAGCATTTT
TRBD1	TRBV19	few	TRBJ1-2	CASSTKGQGISYGYTF	TGTGCCAGTAGTACGAAGGGACAGGGGATATCCTATGGCTACACCTTC
TRBD1	TRBV6-5	.	TRBJ1-2	CASRDAGTGGNGYTF	TGTGCCAGCAGGGACGCCGGGACAGGGGGGAATGGCTACACCTTC
.	TRBV27	.	TRBJ1-2	CASSLEGGRVFDGYTF	TGTGCCAGCAGTTTAGAGGGTGGCCGGGTTTTCGATGGCTACACCTTC
.	TRBV7-9	.	TRBJ1-3	CASSFAGTGNTIYF	TGTGCCAGCAGCTTTGCGGGAACTGGAAACACCATATATTTT
.	TRBV27	.	TRBJ1-1	CASLGFGGGTEAFF	TGTGCCAGCCTGGGGTTCGGGGGAGGCACTGAAGCTTTCTTT
TRBD2	TRBV19	.	TRBJ2-2	CASASGSGVNTGELFF	TGTGCCAGCGCTAGCGGGAGTGGCGTGAACACCGGGGAGCTGTTTTTT
TRBD1	TRBV7-3	.	TRBJ1-2	CASSFGQGALYGYTF	TGTGCCAGCAGCTTCGGACAGGGGGCTCTCTATGGCTACACCTTC
.	TRBV6-5	.	TRBJ1-2	CASTWGGSPPYGYTF	TGTGCCAGCACCTGGGGAGGGTCCCCCCCCTATGGCTACACCTTC
TRBD2	TRBV5-1	.	TRBJ2-7	CASSLAGLVSDEQYF	TGCGCCAGCAGCTTGGCGGGACTAGTCTCAGACGAGCAGTACTTC
.	TRBV7-9	few	TRBJ1-5	CASSLVRQTESPQHF	TGTGCCAGCAGCTTAGTGAGACAGACTGAGTCGCCCCAGCATTTT
.	TRBV9	.	TRBJ2-1	CASSEGRELHNEQFF	TGTGCCAGCAGCGAGGGAAGGGAGCTCCACAATGAGCAGTTCTTC
.	TRBV18	.	TRBJ1-1	CASSPGGPTEAFF	TGTGCCAGCTCACCCGGCGGGCCTACTGAAGCTTTCTTT
.	TRBV6-4	.	TRBJ1-2	CASRREGTGIYNYGYTF	TGTGCCAGCAGGAGGGAAGGTACCGGGATATATAACTATGGCTACACCTTC
TRBD1	TRBV5-1	once	TRBJ1-1	CASSLGQGILYTEAFF	TGCGCCAGCAGCCTGGGACAGGGGATTCTGTACACTGAAGCTTTCTTT
.	TRBV4-3	.	TRBJ1-6	CASSQGDMQGSPLHF	TGCGCCAGCAGCCAAGGGGACATGCAAGGTTCACCCCTCCACTTT
TRBD1	TRBV7-2	.	TRBJ2-7	CASSLGDRELGEQYF	TGTGCCAGCAGCTTAGGGGACAGGGAACTGGGCGAGCAGTACTTC
.	TRBV3-1/TRBV3-2	.	TRBJ1-2	CASGRNGHLCGYTF	TGTGCCAGCGGACGAAACGGACACTTATGTGGCTACACCTTC
.	TRBV14	.	TRBJ2-1	CASSQTRIALNEQFF	TGTGCCAGCAGCCAAACTAGGATTGCACTGAATGAGCAGTTCTTC
.	TRBV12-3/TRBV12-4	few	TRBJ1-5	CASSGQYNQPQHF	TGTGCCAGCAGTGGACAGTATAATCAGCCCCAGCATTTT
TRBD2	TRBV4-2	.	TRBJ2-1	CASSQASGGYNEQFF	TGTGCCAGCAGCCAAGCTAGCGGGGGTTATAATGAGCAGTTCTTC
.	TRBV19	.	TRBJ1-2	CASSISLVYGYTF	TGTGCCAGTAGTATTTCCCTCGTCTATGGCTACACCTTC
.	TRBV4-1	.	TRBJ2-4	CASSQDPVGGWDIQYF	TGCGCCAGCAGCCAAGATCCGGTTGGAGGGTGGGACATTCAGTACTTC
TRBD1	TRBV7-2	.	TRBJ1-1	CASSWGQGDEAFF	TGTGCCAGCAGCTGGGGACAGGGGGATGAAGCTTTCTTT
.	TRBV7-9	.	TRBJ2-7	CASSSIDTSYEQYF	TGTGCCAGCAGCTCCATTGACACTTCCTACGAGCAGTACTTC
.	TRBV18	few	TRBJ1-3	CASSPQGPYSGNTIYF	TGTGCCAGCTCACCCCAGGGGCCCTACTCTGGAAACACCATATATTTT
.	TRBV7-8	.	TRBJ1-3	CASSAEFSGNTIYF	TGTGCCAGCAGCGCAGAATTCTCTGGAAACACCATATATTTT
TRBD2	TRBV30	.	TRBJ2-3	CAWASGPYFFTDTQYF	TGTGCCTGGGCTAGCGGGCCTTACTTTTTCACAGATACGCAGTATTTT
TRBD2	TRBV6-2/TRBV6-3	.	TRBJ2-1	CASSSLEGGGPGEQFF	TGTGCCAGCAGTTCCCTCGAGGGCGGGGGGCCAGGTGAGCAGTTCTTC
TRBD2	TRBV2	.	TRBJ2-5	CASSRTSGGAETQYF	TGTGCCAGCAGTCGTACTAGCGGGGGGGCAGAGACCCAGTACTTC
.	TRBV27	.	TRBJ1-3	CASSSFGQSGNTIYF	TGTGCCAGCAGTTCTTTTGGCCAGTCTGGAAACACCATATATTTT
.	TRBV19	.	TRBJ1-5	CASSLGHQGNQPQHF	TGTGCCAGTAGTTTGGGGCACCAGGGAAATCAGCCCCAGCATTTT
.	TRBV27	.	TRBJ1-1	CASSPTVLGGTEAFF	TGTGCCAGCAGTCCAACGGTGTTGGGGGGCACTGAAGCTTTCTTT
TRBD1	TRBV5-6	.	TRBJ2-7	CATKPGQGVDEQYF	TGTGCCACCAAGCCGGGACAGGGGGTGGACGAGCAGTACTTC
.	TRBV25-1	.	TRBJ2-7	CASRFTEKYEQYF	TGTGCCAGCAGATTTACAGAGAAGTACGAGCAGTACTTC
.	TRBV12-3/TRBV12-4	once	TRBJ1-2	CASSSQHYGYTF	TGTGCCAGCAGTTCACAGCACTATGGCTACACCTTC
.	TRBV28	few	TRBJ1-5	CASSLPGQVYQPQHF	TGTGCCAGCAGTTTACCGGGACAAGTGTACCAGCCCCAGCATTTT